This record covers a single T cell receptor beta chain. This sample is drawn from a study of blood T cell repertoires in COVID-19. In the study overall: Acute and convalescent COVID-19 samples came from the United States, Italy and Spain. T cells, B-cell-depleted T cells, or PBMCs provided the cDNA or gDNA that served as material.

Per the authors' pipeline: Counts of nucleated cells, estimated from reference gene primer amplification, were obtained. Sequencing used immunoSEQ multiplex PCR; TCRdb keeps in-frame clones, though not all of them. Clone size and V and J calls were adopted from that table, with D and trimming inferred from the DNA. The top ten hold 3% to 4% of the sample, which has 200,000 to 250,000 clones, around 85% seen once. With 10 bases clipped from V and 4 bases from J, the junction kept 8 bases outside the gene matches. Germline values: CDR1 MNHEY, CDR2 SVGAGI. CDR3 length: 15 residues. The chain combines TRBV6-5 with TRBJ2-3; 13 nucleotides match TRBD2. Sequencing input: peripheral blood. This clonotype was sampled from a woman between 40 and 55 years old with active or convalescent COVID-19. The CDR3 sequence is CAIQELAGGPDTQYF. DNA for the CDR3: TGTGCCATTCAGGAACTAGCGGGGGGGCCAGATACGCAGTATTTT.